This T cell receptor beta chain was recovered during a study of blood T cell repertoires in COVID-19. For the study at large: Acute-phase and convalescent COVID-19 samples originated in the United States, Italy and Spain. Sample material is recorded as cDNA or gDNA derived from T cells, B-cell-depleted T cells, or PBMCs.

The CDR3 is 18 amino acids. The germline gives CDR1 SGHVS, CDR2 FQNEAQ. Trimming took 5 bases from V and 4 from J, leaving 24 bases between them. Original handling: The authors estimated nucleated cell counts from reference gene primer amplification. Measured with immunoSEQ multiplex PCR; TCRdb has only the in-frame clones, and not every one. V, J and clone size reflect that table, while D and trimming were determined from the DNA. The sample has around 130,000 clones; 75% to 90% are singletons. The sequence derives from a man aged 35 to 55 with acute or convalescent COVID-19. The chain couples TRBV7-8 to TRBJ1-3; maybe TRBD1 (5 bases). The sequenced sample consisted of peripheral blood. The CDR3: CASSLPGGRQGGGNTIYF. The CDR3 bases are TGTGCCAGCAGCCTACCCGGAGGAAGGCAGGGAGGAGGAAACACCATATATTTT.